This T cell receptor beta chain was recovered during a study of blood T cells in healthy people across ages. Sample-barcoded 5' priming and a J-beta primer mix drove a second PCR of about 6 to 12 cycles. Each CDR3 protein gets one entry after TCRdb re-called the 5' RACE reads with MiXCR. The sample holds about 570,000 distinct CDR3 sequences, approximately 26% seen once. Drawn from each donor were roughly 10 milliliters of peripheral blood. A remark on this clonotype: Germline is not matched at one junction end, which may reflect a read error.

This CDR3 region has 16 residues. In germline, CDR1 is SEHNR, CDR2 FQNEAQ (reference sequence). The same data also contributed to another study, on T cells of mothers and their children.

Sequenced: blood. The receptor was derived from a boy younger than 10 in good health. The chain carries TRBV7-9 and TRBJ2-1, with D possibly matching TRBD2 (6 bases). The CDR3 reads CTSSPYQLSKFREQSF. In nucleotides, the CDR3 is TGTACCAGCAGCCCCTACCAGCTCAGTAAATTTCGGGAGCAGTCCTTC. The full variable domain, rest sourced from reference TRBV7-9 and TRBJ2-1, is DTGVSQNPRHKITKRGQNVTFRCDPISEHNRLYWYRQTLGQGPEFLTYFQNEAQLEKSRLLSDRFSAERPKGSFSTLEIQRTEQGDSAMYLCTSSPYQLSKFREQSFGPGTRLTVL.